This TCR beta chain came from a study of cytomegalovirus exposure and HLA in healthy donors (dated by TCRdb to the late 2010s). Background on the whole study: An earlier analysis of approximately 640 of the donors reported more than 250 Gb of sequence data and around 120 million unique TCR beta sequences from 190 million or so T cells. The T cell repertoires of 666 subjects were profiled by immunosequencing and related to cytomegalovirus serostatus. HLA typing included class I and class II loci at four-digit resolution. Among around 400 genotyped donors of the cohort, an average of approximately 230,000 unique TCR beta nucleotide sequences were sequenced per donor, about a sixth of them non-productive. In addition to the first cohort of 500 to 850 subjects, a separate validation cohort of 130 or so different subjects was used. All discovery cohort repertoires had been generated on a single sequencing platform. The study was designed to test whether signatures of past pathogen exposure could be identified by cataloging public T cell receptors. To predict cytomegalovirus infection status, the study brought together high-throughput TCR immunosequencing, statistical association of individual TCRs with disease status, and machine learning. Because of strong linkage in the cohort, roughly five DR-DQ haplotypes were treated as single units for association and clustering. In a later genetic analysis, genome-wide SNP genotypes for about three fifths of the roughly 670 donors were used, and that subset was treated as a discovery cohort. Donor age, sex, ethnicity and CMV serostatus were compiled together with the repertoire data. Among the roughly 400 genotyped donors, 75% to 90% belonged to the genetic ancestry cluster associated with self-reported Caucasian donors. Typing coverage varied by locus: roughly 629-630 donors for A, B, C, DRB1 and DQB1; approximately 560 for DQA1; about 570 for DPA1; under 490 for DPB1. An early release covering 550 to 700 HLA-typed donors comprised about 290 gigabases of sequencing data and some 79 million unique TCR sequences. An earlier analysis of several hundred of the donors applied high-throughput TCR beta sequencing to assess whether each TCR beta V gene segment acted as functional or pseudogenic. A later analysis re-examined previously published TCR beta repertoires from 610 or so donors and added high-resolution HLA genotyping to investigate patterns of TCR occurrence. Rather than drawing on any new phenotypic data, the later analysis identified candidate immune exposures from TCR beta sequences and the way those sequences occurred across donors. What the research found in general, with its limitations: In a later analysis, HLA-associated TCR beta chains showed more clonal expansion and lower generation probabilities than non-associated chains that were equally common. In this cohort, only TCR beta chains were sequenced, and detectable features were limited by the absence of alpha or paired-chain data. In a later analysis, most CMV-associated TCR beta chains were found to appear HLA-restricted, with HLA associations seemingly driven largely by CMV exposure. A further reported finding was that TCR beta sequences accurately predicted the HLA-A and HLA-B alleles for most subjects in the first cohort. The sequencing pipeline was judged likely to have produced a cluster of highly shared sequence variants as a technical artifact. Because HLA typing was missing for some donors at each locus, association tests included only the typed subset. A later analysis found that TCR association rates varied across HLA loci, with DRB1 alleles showing the most associated TCRs and HLA-C alleles the fewest. Roughly uniform sequencing depth across donors was assumed in presence/absence analyses, although this assumption may not hold. Several of the top co-occurrence clusters appeared to be linked to parvovirus B19, influenza, CMV and Epstein-Barr virus, according to a later analysis. The study gave a list of 150 to 200 TCR beta chains associated with cytomegalovirus. Because counts were too low, about 18 rarely observed V segments, including chromosome 9 orphons, were excluded from the earlier analysis of 587 of the donors. Immune exposure information for the cohort was limited to CMV serostatus. A later genetic analysis associated a missense DCLRE1C variant with V-gene and J-gene trimming of TCR beta chains, and an independent cohort replicated the association. Cytomegalovirus status was reported to be diagnosed by the classifier with high specificity and sensitivity in both the original and validation cohorts. When HLA alleles, especially DR and DQ, strongly co-occurred, TCR associations were difficult to assign to individual alleles. Correlated functional status among segregating V segments might reflect linkage disequilibrium, but an unknown experimental factor could not be ruled out. At a false discovery rate of 0.05, a later analysis linked under 20,000 TCR beta sequences to specific HLA alleles. A few of the identified cytomegalovirus-associated TCR beta chains were confirmed in vitro to be specific for cytomegalovirus antigens. The authors suggested that the approach could potentially be generalized to other disease states and immunological phenotypes. Across donors, most TCR sequences were observed very rarely, whereas some public TCRs were present in many individuals. According to a later genetic analysis, donors in an Asian-associated ancestry cluster had fewer N-insertions in productive TCRs than the approximately 710-donor mean. In an earlier analysis of 587 of the donors, most TCR beta V segments appeared in productive rearrangements about 87% or about 30% of the time, broadly matching IMGT annotations. The 87-base-pair reads could not distinguish some IMGT-functional V segments, including TRBV6-2 and TRBV6-3, so those segments were excluded.

The cohort comprised 670 or so healthy bone marrow donors. All cohort members were sampled while nominally healthy, although unrecorded immune exposures were likely present. CMV serostatus was recorded as positive for 289 and negative for about half of the roughly 700 cohort members, whereas no CMV serostatus was recorded for the donor in question. Every donor gave a peripheral blood sample, and the peripheral blood mononuclear cells from that sample were used for TCR beta sequencing. The Qiagen DNeasy Blood Extraction Kit was used to extract genomic DNA from the blood cell samples. This clone has a handful of counts. The antigen it recognizes is unknown. One base away there is no much larger clone; base qualities are not given. Library preparation employed the immunoSEQ multiplex PCR assay. The multiplex PCR relied on a mix of 60 forward primers for TCR Vbeta segments and 13 reverse primers for TCR Jbeta segments. Amplification of the CDR3 region of rearranged TCR beta genes was performed with a multiplex PCR assay on genomic DNA. On the Illumina HiSeq System, the amplified TCR beta libraries were sequenced as 87-base-pair reads. The original pipeline was this. In a later analysis, tens of millions of unique TCR beta chains were counted across the approximately 640 repertoires, and around 11 million of these chains were shared by at least two donors. Raw reads were error-corrected and collapsed into unique sequences with a nearest-neighbor algorithm that merged closely related sequences to remove PCR and sequencing errors. Alignment of CDR3 sequences to IMGT reference sequences was used to assign V, D and J gene segments. Each retained sequence needed at least a six-nucleotide match to both a V gene segment and a J gene segment. A rearrangement was called productive if the CDR3 had no stop codons and remained in frame with V and J, and every other rearrangement was called non-productive. Following IMGT convention, CDR3 was defined as the stretch from the second conserved V-encoded cysteine to the conserved J-encoded phenylalanine. Sequences without an unambiguous match to a single V gene segment were excluded from the earlier analysis of 587 of the donors. An earlier analysis of a few hundred of the donors classified V segments as functional when productive rearrangements were above 56.7% and as segregating when the standard deviation between donors was above 5%. A statistical classification framework was developed to diagnose cytomegalovirus status using the catalog of TCR beta chain sequences. V and J gene assignment, in a later analysis, came from comparing TCR nucleotide sequences with IMGT/GENE-DB human TR gene sequences. Using the TCRdist pipeline, a later analysis assigned CDR3 sequences along with most-parsimonious VDJ recombination scenarios. In a later analysis, each TCR beta chain was defined by its CDR3 amino acid sequence together with its V-gene family, and reads without a unique V-gene family were excluded. A later analysis removed over 500 highly shared, low-generation-probability nucleotide sequences to deal with suspected cross-contamination and a sequencing artifact. In a later analysis, a clonal expansion index was calculated for each public chain from normalized within-repertoire ranks of inferred template counts. In a later analysis, generation probabilities were computed using a VDJ recombination model fitted to out-of-frame rearrangements, and the results were checked against IGoR. Hypergeometric tests were used in a later analysis to score TCR-TCR, TCR-HLA and TCR-CMV co-occurrence, with a repertoire-size bias correction applied to the TCR pairs. False discovery rates were estimated in a later analysis by permuting HLA or CMV assignments 20 times. In a later analysis, co-occurring TCRs were grouped with DBSCAN, and TCRdist sequence similarity was added when clustering was performed within HLA-allele-positive subsets. Repertoires with fewer than 30,000 or more than 120,000 public chains, plus five repertoires with anomalous nucleotide sharing, were excluded from co-occurrence clustering. The table comes from immuneACCESS by way of TCRdb, which keeps in-frame sequences with V and J called. Part of the clones is missing from these tables; in studies checked, under half for an unresolved V gene and the rest for unknown reasons. V and J calls and clone size are copied from that table; D and trimming were computed from the DNA. For this sample there are 85,000 to 100,000 clones; around 64% appear just once. The ten largest clones add up to 2% to 2.5% of the sample.

From the cysteine up to the phenylalanine, the CDR3 has a length of 14 residues. Only CDR3 DNA remains: 42 bases, in frame from the first base. V gives up 3 bases and J gives up 1 base, and the segment between their germline ends measures 10 bases. Reading the germline V gene gives CDR1 KGHSH and CDR2 LQKENI. Recombination linked TRBV18 to TRBJ2-7; the D gene is perhaps TRBD1, on 6 matching bases. The source is a human donor in good health. Sample: PBMCs. The DNA sequence is as follows: TGTGCCAGCTCACCGAGAGGGGGTTCCTACGAGCAGTACTTC. It specifies CASSPRGGSYEQYF. Beyond the CDR3, the reference TRBV18 and TRBJ2-7 genes provide the residues; the full variable domain reads: NAGVMQNPRHLVRRRGQEARLRCSPMKGHSHVYWYRQLPEEGLKFMVYLQKENIIDESGMPKERFSAEFPKEGPSILRIQQVVRGDSAAYFCASSPRGGSYEQYFGPGTRLTVT.